This T cell receptor (beta chain) was profiled in a study of T cell responses to AZD1222 COVID-19 vaccine. Study-level points and caveats: Baseline testing showed seropositivity in only 6 or 7 AZD1222 recipients.

With regard to this clone: Its antigen is unidentified.

Method: immunoSEQ multiplex PCR; TCRdb's copy keeps in-frame clones and lacks some. This sample has 86,000 or so clones, with about 89% found just once. This material consisted of peripheral blood, taken on day 0 of MenACWY control vaccination. The source of this sequence is an adult in good health.

The CDR3 reads CASSSQGVEQYF. CDR3 DNA: TGTGCCAGCAGCTCTCAGGGAGTTGAGCAGTACTTC. The rearrangement links TRBV5-6 to TRBJ2-7; perhaps D is TRBD1 or TRBD2 (5 bases each). There are 12 residues in the CDR3. V was clipped by 3 bases and J by 7 bases, with 11 bases between them. Germline CDR1 reads SGHDT; CDR2 reads YYEEEE.